This T cell receptor (beta chain) was obtained from a study of T cell repertoires in cytomegalovirus infection. Across the whole study: Carrying CMV and the relevant HLA type showed in public TCR beta signatures.

In TCRdb, the reads were re-called with MiXCR into one record per CDR3 protein. The sample comprises hundreds of thousands of distinct CDR3 sequences, approximately 30% of which are singletons, and roughly 13% rests with the top ten. Details on this clonotype: Its antigen is currently unknown.

Points from the study as a whole: Across the ex vivo response, the dominant clonotypes were HLA-C-restricted CMV-specific TCR beta clonotypes. Based on cumulative public TCR beta family frequency, carriers of CMV plus the relevant HLA were identified.

The TCR comes from a human donor in good health (CMV status not recorded). Some clones in this sample may be carry-over from other donors' samples. The sample was PBMCs.

CDR3 sequence reads: CASSYGQGGGYGYTF. As DNA, the CDR3 is TGTGCCAGCAGTTACGGGCAGGGCGGGGGCTATGGCTACACCTTC. This chain connects TRBV6-5 to TRBJ1-2, with D maybe TRBD1 (5 bases). The CDR3 consists of 15 residues. Germline V gene data show CDR1 as MNHEY and CDR2 as SVGAGI. With 2 bases removed from V and 4 bases from J, the gap between germline ends came to 14 bases.